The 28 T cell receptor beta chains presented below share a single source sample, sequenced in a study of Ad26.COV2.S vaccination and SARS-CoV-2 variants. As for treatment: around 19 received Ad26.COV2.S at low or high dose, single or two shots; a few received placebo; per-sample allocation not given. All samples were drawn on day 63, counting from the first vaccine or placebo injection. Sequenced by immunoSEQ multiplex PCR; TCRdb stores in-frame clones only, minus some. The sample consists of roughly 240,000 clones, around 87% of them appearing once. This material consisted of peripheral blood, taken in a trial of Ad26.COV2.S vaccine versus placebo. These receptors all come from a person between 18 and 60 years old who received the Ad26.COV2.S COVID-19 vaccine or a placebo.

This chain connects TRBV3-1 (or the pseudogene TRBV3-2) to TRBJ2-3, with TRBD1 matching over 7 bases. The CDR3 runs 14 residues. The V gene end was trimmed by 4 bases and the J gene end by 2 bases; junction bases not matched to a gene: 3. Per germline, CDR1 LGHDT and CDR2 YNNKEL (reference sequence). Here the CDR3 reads CASSPGGNTDTQYF. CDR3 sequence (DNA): TGTGCCAGCAGCCCAGGGGGTAACACAGATACGCAGTATTTT.

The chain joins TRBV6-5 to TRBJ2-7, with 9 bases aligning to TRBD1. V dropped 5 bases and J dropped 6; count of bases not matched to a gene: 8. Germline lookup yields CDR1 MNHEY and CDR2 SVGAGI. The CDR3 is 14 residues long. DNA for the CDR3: TGTGCCAGCAGTCTGGACAGGGGTGGAGGCGAGCAGTACTTC. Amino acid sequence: CASSLDRGGGEQYF.

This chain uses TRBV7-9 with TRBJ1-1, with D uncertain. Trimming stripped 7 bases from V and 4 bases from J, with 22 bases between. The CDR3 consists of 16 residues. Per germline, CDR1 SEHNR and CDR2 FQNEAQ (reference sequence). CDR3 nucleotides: TGTGCCAGCACCTTTGATGGAGGACGGTGGCTCACTGAAGCTTTCTTT. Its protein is CASTFDGGRWLTEAFF.

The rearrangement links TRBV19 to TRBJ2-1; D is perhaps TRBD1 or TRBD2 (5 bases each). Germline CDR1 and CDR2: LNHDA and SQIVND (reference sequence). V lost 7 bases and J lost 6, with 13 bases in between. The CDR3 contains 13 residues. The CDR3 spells CASTPGRGNEQFF. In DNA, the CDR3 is TGTGCCAGTACTCCGGGAAGGGGCAATGAGCAGTTCTTC.

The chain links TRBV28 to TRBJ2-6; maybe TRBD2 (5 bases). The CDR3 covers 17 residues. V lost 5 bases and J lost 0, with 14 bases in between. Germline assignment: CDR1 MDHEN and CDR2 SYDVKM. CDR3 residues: CASSPPGRYSGANVLTF. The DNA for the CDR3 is TGTGCCAGCAGTCCGCCGGGGAGATACTCTGGGGCCAACGTCCTGACTTTC.

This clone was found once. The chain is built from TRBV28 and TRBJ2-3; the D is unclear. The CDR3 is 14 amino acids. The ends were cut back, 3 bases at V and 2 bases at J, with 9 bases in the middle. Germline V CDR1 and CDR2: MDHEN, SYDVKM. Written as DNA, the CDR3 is TGTGCCAGCAGTTTGCGGCAACACACAGATACGCAGTATTTT. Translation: CASSLRQHTDTQYF.

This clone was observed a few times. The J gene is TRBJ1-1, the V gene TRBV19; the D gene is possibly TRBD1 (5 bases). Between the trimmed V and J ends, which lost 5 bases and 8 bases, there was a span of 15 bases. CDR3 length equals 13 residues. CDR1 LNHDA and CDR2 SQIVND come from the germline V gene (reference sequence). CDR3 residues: CASSLTLGLEAFF. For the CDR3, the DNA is TGTGCCAGTAGTCTAACCCTGGGGCTAGAAGCTTTCTTT.

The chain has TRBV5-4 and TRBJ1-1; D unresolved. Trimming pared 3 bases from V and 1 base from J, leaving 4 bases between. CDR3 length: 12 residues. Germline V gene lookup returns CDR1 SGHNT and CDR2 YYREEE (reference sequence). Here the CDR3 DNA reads TGTGCCAGCAGCTCAGGGAACACTGAAGCTTTCTTT. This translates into CASSSGNTEAFF.

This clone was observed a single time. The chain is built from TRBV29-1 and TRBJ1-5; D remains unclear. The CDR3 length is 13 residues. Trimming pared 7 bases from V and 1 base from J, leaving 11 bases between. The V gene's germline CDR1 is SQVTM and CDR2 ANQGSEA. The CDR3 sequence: CSAGKGSNQPQHF. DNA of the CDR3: TGCAGCGCTGGCAAGGGAAGCAATCAGCCCCAGCATTTT.

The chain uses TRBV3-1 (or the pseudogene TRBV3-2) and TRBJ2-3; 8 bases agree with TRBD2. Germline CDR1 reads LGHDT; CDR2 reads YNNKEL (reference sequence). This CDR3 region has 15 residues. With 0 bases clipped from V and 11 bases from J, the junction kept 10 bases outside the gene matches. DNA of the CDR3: TGTGCCAGCAGCCAAGAGGGGTCGGGAGGGCCGGAGCAGTATTTT. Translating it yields CASSQEGSGGPEQYF.

The CDR3 DNA sequence: TGTGCCAGCAGTTATAGGTACCCACAGAGGAACACTGAAGCTTTCTTT. Its protein product is CASSYRYPQRNTEAFF. This sequence joins TRBV6-2 or TRBV6-3 and TRBJ1-1; D is undetermined. Trimming pared 3 bases from V and 1 base from J, leaving 15 bases between. The CDR3 loop spans 16 amino acids. CDR1 and CDR2 from the germline V gene are MNHEY and SVGEGT.

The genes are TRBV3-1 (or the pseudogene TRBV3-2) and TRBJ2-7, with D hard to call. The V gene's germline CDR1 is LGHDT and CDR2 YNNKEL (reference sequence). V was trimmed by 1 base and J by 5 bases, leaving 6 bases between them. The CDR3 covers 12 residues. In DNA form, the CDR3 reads TGTGCCAGCAGCCAAGCACCCGACGAGCAGTACTTC. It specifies CASSQAPDEQYF.

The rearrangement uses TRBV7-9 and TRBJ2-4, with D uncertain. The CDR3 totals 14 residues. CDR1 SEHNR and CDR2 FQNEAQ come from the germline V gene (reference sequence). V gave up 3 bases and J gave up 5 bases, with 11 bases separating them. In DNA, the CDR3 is TGTGCCAGCAGCTTTGGGCTGGCGGAAAACATTCAGTACTTC. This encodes CASSFGLAENIQYF. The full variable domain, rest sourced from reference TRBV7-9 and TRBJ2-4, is DTGVSQNPRHKITKRGQNVTFRCDPISEHNRLYWYRQTLGQGPEFLTYFQNEAQLEKSRLLSDRFSAERPKGSFSTLEIQRTEQGDSAMYLCASSFGLAENIQYFGAGTRLSVL.

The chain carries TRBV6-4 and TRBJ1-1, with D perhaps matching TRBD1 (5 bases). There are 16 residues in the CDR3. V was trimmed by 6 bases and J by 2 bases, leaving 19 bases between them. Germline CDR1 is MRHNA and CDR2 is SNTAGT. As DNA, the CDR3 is TGTGCCAGCAGCCCTCGGGGGGGGGATCGAAACACTGAAGCTTTCTTT. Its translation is CASSPRGGDRNTEAFF.

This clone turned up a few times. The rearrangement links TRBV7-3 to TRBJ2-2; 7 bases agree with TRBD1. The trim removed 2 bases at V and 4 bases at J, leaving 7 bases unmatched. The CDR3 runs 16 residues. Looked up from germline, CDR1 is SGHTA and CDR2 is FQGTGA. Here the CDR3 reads CASSLVEGAGTGELFF. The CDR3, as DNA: TGTGCCAGCAGCTTAGTTGAGGGGGCCGGCACCGGGGAGCTGTTTTTT.

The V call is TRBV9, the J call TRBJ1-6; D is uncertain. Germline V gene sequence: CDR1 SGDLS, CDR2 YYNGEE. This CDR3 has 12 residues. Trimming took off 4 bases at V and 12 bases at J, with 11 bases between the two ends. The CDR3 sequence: CASSLDEGPLHF. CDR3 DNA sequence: TGTGCCAGCAGCCTAGACGAGGGACCCCTCCACTTT. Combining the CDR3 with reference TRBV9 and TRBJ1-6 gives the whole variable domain DSGVTQTPKHLITATGQRVTLRCSPRSGDLSVYWYQQSLDQGLQFLIQYYNGEERAKGNILERFSAQQFPDLHSELNLSSLELGDSALYFCASSLDEGPLHFGNGTRLTVT.

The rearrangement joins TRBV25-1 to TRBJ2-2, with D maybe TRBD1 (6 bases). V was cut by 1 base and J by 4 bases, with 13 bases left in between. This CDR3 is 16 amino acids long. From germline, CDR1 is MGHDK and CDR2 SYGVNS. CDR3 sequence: CASSESRGFGTGELFF. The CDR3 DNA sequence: TGTGCCAGCAGTGAATCTAGGGGGTTCGGCACCGGGGAGCTGTTTTTT.

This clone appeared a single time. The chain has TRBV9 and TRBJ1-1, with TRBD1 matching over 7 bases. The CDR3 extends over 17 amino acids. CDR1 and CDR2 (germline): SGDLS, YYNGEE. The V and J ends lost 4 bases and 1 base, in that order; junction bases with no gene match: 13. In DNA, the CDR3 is TGTGCCAGCAGCCCCAGGACAGGTGTAGGCTCGAACACTGAAGCTTTCTTT. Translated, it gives CASSPRTGVGSNTEAFF.

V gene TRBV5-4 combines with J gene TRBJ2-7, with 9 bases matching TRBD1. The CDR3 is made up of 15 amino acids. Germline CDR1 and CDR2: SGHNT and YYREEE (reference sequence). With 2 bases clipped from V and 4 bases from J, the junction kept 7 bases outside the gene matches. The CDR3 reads CASSLQGAVLYEQYF. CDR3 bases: TGTGCCAGCAGCTTACAGGGGGCGGTTTTGTACGAGCAGTACTTC.

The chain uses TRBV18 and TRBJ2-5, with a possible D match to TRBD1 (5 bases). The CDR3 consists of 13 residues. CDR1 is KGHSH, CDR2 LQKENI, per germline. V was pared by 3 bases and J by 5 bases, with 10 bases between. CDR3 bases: TGTGCCAGCTCACCGCAGTCAGGGGAGACCCAGTACTTC. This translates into CASSPQSGETQYF.

This CDR3 is CASSAGTSGSGSYEQYF. The CDR3 DNA sequence: TGTGCCAGCAGCGCCGGGACTAGCGGGAGTGGCTCCTACGAGCAGTACTTC. The chain is built from TRBV7-3 and TRBJ2-7; TRBD2 matches 14 bases. CDR1 and CDR2 from the germline V gene are SGHTA and FQGTGA. The ends lost 5 bases at V and 0 bases at J; junction bases unmatched: 6. CDR3 length: 17 residues. The full variable domain, in which reference TRBV7-3 and TRBJ2-7 provide the parts outside the CDR3, is GAGVSQTPSNKVTEKGKYVELRCDPISGHTALYWYRQSLGQGPEFLIYFQGTGAADDSGLPNDRFFAVRPEGSVSTLKIQRTERGDSAVYLCASSAGTSGSGSYEQYFGPGTRLTVT.

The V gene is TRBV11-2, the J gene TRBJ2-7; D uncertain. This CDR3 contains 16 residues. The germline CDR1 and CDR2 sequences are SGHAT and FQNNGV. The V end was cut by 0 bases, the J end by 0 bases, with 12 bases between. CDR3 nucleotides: TGTGCCAGCAGCTTAGATCTTATAGAGAGCTCCTACGAGCAGTACTTC. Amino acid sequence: CASSLDLIESSYEQYF.

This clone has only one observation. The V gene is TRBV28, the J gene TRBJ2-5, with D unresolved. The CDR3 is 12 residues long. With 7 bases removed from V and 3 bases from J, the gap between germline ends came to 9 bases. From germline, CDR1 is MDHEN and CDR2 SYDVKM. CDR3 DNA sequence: TGTGCCAGCACCTGGGGAAAAGAGACCCAGTACTTC. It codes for CASTWGKETQYF. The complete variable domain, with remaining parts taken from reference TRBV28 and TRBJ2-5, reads DVKVTQSSRYLVKRTGEKVFLECVQDMDHENMFWYRQDPGLGLRLIYFSYDVKMKEKGDIPEGYSVSREKKERFSLILESASTNQTSMYLCASTWGKETQYFGPGTRLLVL.

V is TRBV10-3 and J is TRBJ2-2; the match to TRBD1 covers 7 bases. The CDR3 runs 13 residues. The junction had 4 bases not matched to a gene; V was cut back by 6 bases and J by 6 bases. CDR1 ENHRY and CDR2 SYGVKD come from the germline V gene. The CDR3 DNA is TGTGCCATCAGCGGACAGGTCCCCGGGGAGCTGTTTTTT. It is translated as CAISGQVPGELFF.

The CDR3 loop reads CASSIIGAVTDTQYF. For the CDR3, the DNA is TGTGCCAGTAGTATTATCGGGGCAGTCACAGATACGCAGTATTTT. This chain connects TRBV19 to TRBJ2-3; D tentatively fits TRBD1 or TRBD2 (5 bases each). The germline V and J ends were trimmed by 3 bases and 2 bases, with 12 bases remaining between them. CDR3 length: 15 residues. Per germline, CDR1 LNHDA and CDR2 SQIVND (reference sequence).

In DNA form, the CDR3 reads TGCGCCAGCCACGAGGGGACGCAAGTAGAGCAGTTCTTC. Translation gives CASHEGTQVEQFF. The chain links TRBV10-2 to TRBJ2-1; D is possibly TRBD1 or TRBD2 (5 bases each). This CDR3 comprises 13 residues. Trimming pared 8 bases from V and 10 bases from J, leaving 18 bases between. The germline V gene encodes CDR1 WSHSY and CDR2 SAAADI.

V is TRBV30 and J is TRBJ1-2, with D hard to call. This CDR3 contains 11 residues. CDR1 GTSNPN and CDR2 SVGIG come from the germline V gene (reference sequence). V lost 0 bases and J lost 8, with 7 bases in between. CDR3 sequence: CAWSVLKGYTF. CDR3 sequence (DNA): TGTGCCTGGAGTGTACTGAAAGGCTACACCTTC.

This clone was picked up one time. The chain's CDR3 is CASSLHMPSSTDTQYF. CDR3 coding DNA: TGTGCCAGCAGCTTACACATGCCTTCTAGCACAGATACGCAGTATTTT. V gene TRBV7-2 combines with J gene TRBJ2-3, with no clear D. Germline V gene sequence: CDR1 SGHTA, CDR2 FQGNSA. Trimming pared 2 bases from V and 0 bases from J, leaving 12 bases between. The CDR3 sequence is 16 residues long.